The clone carrying this T cell receptor (beta chain) was detected many times. Its target is not known. Treatment of any kind had been given to no patient before thyroid surgery. In the original analysis: Across clinicopathological groups, CDR3 differences served as the basis for building a distant-metastasis classifier for papillary thyroid cancer. TCRdb used MiXCR to call clones anew from the PCR reads. The V and J calls shown here were made by TCRdb, not taken from the authors' results. The repertoire consists of 75,000 to 100,000 clones, with roughly 13% occurring once and the leading ten covering about 10%. The sample belongs to a study of metastatic and nonmetastatic thyroid tumors. Across the whole study: Repertoire comparisons spanned blood and tumor or nodule tissue from malignant and benign thyroid patients.

Findings of the study overall: Malignant thyroid tumors reportedly had TCR beta diversity that was significantly higher than in benign nodules, in blood and tumor.

Sequencing used blood. The receptor was derived from a female donor with papillary thyroid cancer or a benign thyroid nodule (not recorded which). Some clones in this sample may be carry-over from other donors' samples.

The CDR3 loop is CATSEVPQGTQYF. CDR3 nucleotide sequence: TGTGCCACCAGTGAGGTACCCCAAGGTACGCAGTATTTT. The chain links TRBV24-1 to TRBJ2-3, with D hard to call. The CDR3 is 13 amino acids. V lost 4 bases to trimming and J lost 8 bases, with 12 bases between them. Germline V gene lookup returns CDR1 KGHDR and CDR2 SFDVKD.